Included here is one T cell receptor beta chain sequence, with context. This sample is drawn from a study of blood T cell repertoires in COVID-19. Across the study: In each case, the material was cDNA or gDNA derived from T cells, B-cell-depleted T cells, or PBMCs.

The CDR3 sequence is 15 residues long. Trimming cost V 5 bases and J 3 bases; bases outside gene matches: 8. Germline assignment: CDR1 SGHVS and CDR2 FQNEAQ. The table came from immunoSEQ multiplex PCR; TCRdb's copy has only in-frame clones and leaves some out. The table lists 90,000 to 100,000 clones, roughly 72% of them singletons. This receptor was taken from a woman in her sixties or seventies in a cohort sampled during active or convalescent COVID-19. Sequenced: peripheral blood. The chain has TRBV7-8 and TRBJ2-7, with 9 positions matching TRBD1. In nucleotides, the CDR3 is TGTGCCAGCAGCCCCACCCGGGACAGGGTCTACGAGCAGTACTTC. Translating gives CASSPTRDRVYEQYF.